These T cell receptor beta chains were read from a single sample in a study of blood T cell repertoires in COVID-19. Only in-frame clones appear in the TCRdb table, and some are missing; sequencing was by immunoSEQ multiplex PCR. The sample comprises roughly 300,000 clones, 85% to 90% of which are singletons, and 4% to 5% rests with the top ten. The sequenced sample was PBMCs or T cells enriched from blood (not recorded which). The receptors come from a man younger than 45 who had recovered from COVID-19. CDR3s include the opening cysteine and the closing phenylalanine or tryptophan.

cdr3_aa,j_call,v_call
CASSSPVGGPSYEQFF,TRBJ2-1,TRBV7-9
CAWSRGAEAFF,TRBJ1-1,TRBV30
CASSITVKSNQPQHF,TRBJ1-5,TRBV19
CASTLGRTGELFF,TRBJ2-2,TRBV11-3
CASRGTGLQPQHF,TRBJ1-5,TRBV2
CATSEAGMGLYEQYF,TRBJ2-7,TRBV24-1
CASSVGTGGLGEQFF,TRBJ2-1,TRBV5-1
CASSTTGLYGYTF,TRBJ1-2,TRBV18
CAWSPDRTNYGYTF,TRBJ1-2,TRBV30
CASSGTGGSPLHF,TRBJ1-6,TRBV25-1
CASSLSLAGSYEQYF,TRBJ2-7,TRBV27
CATYGESARRVDEQFF,TRBJ2-1,TRBV10-1
CSASWTGGRGQPQHF,TRBJ1-5,TRBV20-1
CASSPGTGPNYGYTF,TRBJ1-2,TRBV18
CASRRLAGNAGELFF,TRBJ2-2,TRBV3-1/TRBV3-2
CASRLGGQQFTDTQYF,TRBJ2-3,TRBV2
CASNHFTRETEAFF,TRBJ1-1,TRBV11-2
CASSYPLRGQSYGYTF,TRBJ1-2,TRBV6-5
CASSPTTGFQNIQYF,TRBJ2-4,TRBV27
CASSLVPEAGNTIYF,TRBJ1-3,TRBV5-1
CASSQALNRAYEQYF,TRBJ2-7,TRBV3-1/TRBV3-2
CASSLGRLEAFF,TRBJ1-1,TRBV12-3/TRBV12-4
CASSQVQTGNTEAFF,TRBJ1-1,TRBV4-1
CASSPLGGREKLFF,TRBJ1-4,TRBV27
CASSLGSGGALSTLHF,TRBJ1-6,TRBV11-2
CASSDRDRSFF,TRBJ1-1,TRBV28
CASSLASGVENEQYF,TRBJ2-7,TRBV7-9
CASSIEEGAGTEAFF,TRBJ1-1,TRBV19
CASWGGWTEAFF,TRBJ1-1,TRBV27
CASPVGPSATGGNTEAFF,TRBJ1-1,TRBV2
CASSPGGGLQETQYF,TRBJ2-5,TRBV5-1
CASSPRTGGVQPQHF,TRBJ1-5,TRBV19
CSVVAGGATGELFF,TRBJ2-2,TRBV29-1
CACTTGFEQYF,TRBJ2-7,TRBV30
CASSQVSSGGYADTQYF,TRBJ2-3,TRBV4-1
CAISGLADTDTQYF,TRBJ2-3,TRBV10-3
CASSQPGLATHEQFF,TRBJ2-1,TRBV19
CASTDRWGPGPPRDGYTF,TRBJ1-2,TRBV19
CASSPSTERGYTF,TRBJ1-2,TRBV18
CASSFSSWNTEAFF,TRBJ1-1,TRBV28
CASSTGGGADTQYF,TRBJ2-3,TRBV6-6
CASSQQGRNTIYF,TRBJ1-3,TRBV6-5
CASSPPDRTLNEQFF,TRBJ2-1,TRBV19
CASSSGPEQYF,TRBJ2-7,TRBV27
CASSSLGQGASQPQHF,TRBJ1-5,TRBV7-8